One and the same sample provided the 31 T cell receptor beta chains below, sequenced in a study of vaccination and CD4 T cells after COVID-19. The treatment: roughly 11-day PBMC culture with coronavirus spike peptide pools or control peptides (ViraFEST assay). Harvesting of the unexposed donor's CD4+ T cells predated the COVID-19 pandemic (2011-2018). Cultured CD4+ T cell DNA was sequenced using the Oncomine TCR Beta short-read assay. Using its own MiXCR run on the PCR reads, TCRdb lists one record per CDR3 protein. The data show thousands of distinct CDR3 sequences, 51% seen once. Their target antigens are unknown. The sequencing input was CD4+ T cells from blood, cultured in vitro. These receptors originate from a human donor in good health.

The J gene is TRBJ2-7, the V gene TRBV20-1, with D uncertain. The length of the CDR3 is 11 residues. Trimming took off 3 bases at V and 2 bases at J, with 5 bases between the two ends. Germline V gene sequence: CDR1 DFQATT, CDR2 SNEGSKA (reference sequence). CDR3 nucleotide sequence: TGCAGTGCTAGTGGCGCCTACGAGCAGTACTTC. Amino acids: CSASGAYEQYF.

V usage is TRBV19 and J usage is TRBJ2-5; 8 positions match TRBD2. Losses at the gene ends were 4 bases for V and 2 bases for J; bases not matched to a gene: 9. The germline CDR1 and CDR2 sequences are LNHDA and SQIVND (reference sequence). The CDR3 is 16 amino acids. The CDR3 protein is CASSTSYGTRQETQYF. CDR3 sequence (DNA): TGTGCCAGTAGTACCTCATACGGGACTAGGCAAGAGACCCAGTACTTC.

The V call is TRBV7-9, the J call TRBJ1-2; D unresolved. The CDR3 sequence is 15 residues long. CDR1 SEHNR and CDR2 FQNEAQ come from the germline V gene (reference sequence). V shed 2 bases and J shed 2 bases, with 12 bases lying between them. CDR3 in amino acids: CASSLMAAQNYGYTF. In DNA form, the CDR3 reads TGTGCCAGCAGCTTAATGGCGGCACAGAACTATGGCTACACCTTC.

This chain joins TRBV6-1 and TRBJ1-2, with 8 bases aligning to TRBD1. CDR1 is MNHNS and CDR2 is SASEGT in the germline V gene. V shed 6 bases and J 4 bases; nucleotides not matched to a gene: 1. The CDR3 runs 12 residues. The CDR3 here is CASRQGAYGYTF. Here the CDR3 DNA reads TGTGCCAGCAGGCAGGGGGCCTATGGCTACACCTTC.

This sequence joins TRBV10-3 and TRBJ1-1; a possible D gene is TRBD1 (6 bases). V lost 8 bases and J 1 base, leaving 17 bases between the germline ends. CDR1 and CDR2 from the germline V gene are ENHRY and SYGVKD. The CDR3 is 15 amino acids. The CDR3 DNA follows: TGTGCCATCGGTTCCCCGGGGGCGGAGAACACTGAAGCTTTCTTT. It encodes CAIGSPGAENTEAFF.

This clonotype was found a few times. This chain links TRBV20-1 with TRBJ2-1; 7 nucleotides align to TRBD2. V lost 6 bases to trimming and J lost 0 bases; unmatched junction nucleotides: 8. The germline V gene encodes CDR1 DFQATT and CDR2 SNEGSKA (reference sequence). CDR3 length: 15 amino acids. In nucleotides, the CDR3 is TGCAGTGCGCCGGACCGGGGGGTCTCCTACAATGAGCAGTTCTTC. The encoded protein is CSAPDRGVSYNEQFF.

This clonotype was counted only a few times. The CDR3 DNA sequence: TGTGCCAGCAGCCTGGTCGCCGGGACAGGGAGCAATCAGCCCCAGCATTTT. Amino acids: CASSLVAGTGSNQPQHF. The V call is TRBV5-8, the J call TRBJ1-5; 9 bases are a match to TRBD1. Germline CDR1 and CDR2: SGHTS and YDEGEE. The CDR3 is 17 amino acids. J lost 1 base, V lost 4 bases, and 9 bases had no gene match. Together with reference TRBV5-8 and TRBJ1-5, the CDR3 gives the full variable domain: EAGVTQSPTHLIKTRGQQATLRCSPISGHTSVYWYQQALGLGLQFLLWYDEGEERNRGNFPPRFSGRQFPNYSSELNVNALELEDSALYLCASSLVAGTGSNQPQHFGDGTRLSIL.

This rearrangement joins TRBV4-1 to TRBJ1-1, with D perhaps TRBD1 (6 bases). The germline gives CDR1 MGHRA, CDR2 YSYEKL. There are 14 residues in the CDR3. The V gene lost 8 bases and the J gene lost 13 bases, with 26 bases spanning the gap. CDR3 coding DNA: TGCGCCAGCGCTCCTAGATCGACAGGACCCTGGGGTTTCTTT. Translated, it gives CASAPRSTGPWGFF.

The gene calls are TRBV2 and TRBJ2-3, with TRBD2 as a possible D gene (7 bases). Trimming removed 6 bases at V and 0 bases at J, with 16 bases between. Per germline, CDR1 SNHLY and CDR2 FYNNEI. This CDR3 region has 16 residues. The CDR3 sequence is CASRGGAATSTDTQYF. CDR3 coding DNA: TGTGCCAGCAGGGGGGGGGCCGCAACTAGCACAGATACGCAGTATTTT.

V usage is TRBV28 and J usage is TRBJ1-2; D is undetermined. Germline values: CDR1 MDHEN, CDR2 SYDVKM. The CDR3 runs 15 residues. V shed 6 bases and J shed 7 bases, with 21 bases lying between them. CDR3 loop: CASRPGGITGGGYTF. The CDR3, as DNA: TGTGCCAGCAGACCCGGTGGGATTACTGGAGGTGGCTACACCTTC.

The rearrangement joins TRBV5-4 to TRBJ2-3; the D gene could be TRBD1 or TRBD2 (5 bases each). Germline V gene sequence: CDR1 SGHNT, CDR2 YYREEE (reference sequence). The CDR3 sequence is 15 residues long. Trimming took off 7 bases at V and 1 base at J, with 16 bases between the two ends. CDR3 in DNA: TGTGCCAGCCCCGGGACGTCAAGTCGCACAGATACGCAGTATTTT. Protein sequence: CASPGTSSRTDTQYF.

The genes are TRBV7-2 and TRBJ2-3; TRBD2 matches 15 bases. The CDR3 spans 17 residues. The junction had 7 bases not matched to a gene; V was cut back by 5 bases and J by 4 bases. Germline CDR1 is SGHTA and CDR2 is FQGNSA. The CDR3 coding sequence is TGTGCCAGCAGCCGGACTAGCGGGAGGGGAGGGGCAGATACGCAGTATTTT. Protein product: CASSRTSGRGGADTQYF.

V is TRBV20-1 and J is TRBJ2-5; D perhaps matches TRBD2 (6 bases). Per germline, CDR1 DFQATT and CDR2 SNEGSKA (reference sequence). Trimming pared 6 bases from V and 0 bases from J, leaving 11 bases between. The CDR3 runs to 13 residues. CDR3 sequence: CSALTGDQETQYF. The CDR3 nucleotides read TGCAGTGCCCTGACGGGGGACCAAGAGACCCAGTACTTC.

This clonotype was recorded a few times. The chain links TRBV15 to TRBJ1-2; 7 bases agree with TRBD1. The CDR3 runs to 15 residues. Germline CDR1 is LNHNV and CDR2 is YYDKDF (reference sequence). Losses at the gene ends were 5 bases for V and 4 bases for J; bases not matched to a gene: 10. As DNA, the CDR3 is TGTGCCACCAGCGGAACAGGGGACCCTCTCTATGGCTACACCTTC. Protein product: CATSGTGDPLYGYTF.

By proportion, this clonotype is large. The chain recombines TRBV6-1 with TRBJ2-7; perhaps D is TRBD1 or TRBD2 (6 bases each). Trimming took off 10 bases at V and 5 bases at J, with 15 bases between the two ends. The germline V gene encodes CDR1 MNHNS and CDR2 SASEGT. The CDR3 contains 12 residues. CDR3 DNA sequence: TGTGCCACCGGTGGGGGGCTTGACGAGCAGTACTTC. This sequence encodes CATGGGLDEQYF.

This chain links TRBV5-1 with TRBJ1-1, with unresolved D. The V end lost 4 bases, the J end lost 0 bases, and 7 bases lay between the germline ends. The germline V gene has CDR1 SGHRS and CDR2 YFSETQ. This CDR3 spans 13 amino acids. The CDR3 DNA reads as TGCGCCAGCAGCAAGGCTTTGAACACTGAAGCTTTCTTT. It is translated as CASSKALNTEAFF.

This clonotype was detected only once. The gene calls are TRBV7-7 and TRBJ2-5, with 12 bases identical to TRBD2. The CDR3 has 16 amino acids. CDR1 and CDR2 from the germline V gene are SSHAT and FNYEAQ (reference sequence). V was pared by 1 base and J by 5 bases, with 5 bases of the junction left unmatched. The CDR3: CASSLGTSGVWETQYF. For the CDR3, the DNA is TGTGCCAGCAGCTTAGGGACTAGCGGGGTATGGGAGACCCAGTACTTC.

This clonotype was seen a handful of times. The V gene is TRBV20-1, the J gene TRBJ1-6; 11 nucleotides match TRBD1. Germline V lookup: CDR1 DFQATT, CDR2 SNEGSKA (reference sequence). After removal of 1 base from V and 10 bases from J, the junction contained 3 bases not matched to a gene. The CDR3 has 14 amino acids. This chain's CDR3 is CSARGGQGVSPLHF. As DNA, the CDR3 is TGCAGTGCTAGAGGGGGACAGGGGGTCTCACCCCTCCACTTT.

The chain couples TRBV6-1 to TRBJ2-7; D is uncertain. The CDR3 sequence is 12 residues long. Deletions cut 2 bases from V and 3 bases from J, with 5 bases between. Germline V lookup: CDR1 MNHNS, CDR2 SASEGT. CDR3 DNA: TGTGCCAGCAGTGAATCGGTCTACGAGCAGTACTTC. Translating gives CASSESVYEQYF.

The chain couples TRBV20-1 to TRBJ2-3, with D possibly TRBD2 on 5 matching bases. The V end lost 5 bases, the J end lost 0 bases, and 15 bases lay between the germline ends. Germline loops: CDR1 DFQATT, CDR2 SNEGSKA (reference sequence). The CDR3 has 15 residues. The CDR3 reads CSAGGRTASTDTQYF. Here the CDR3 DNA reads TGCAGTGCTGGAGGACGGACCGCTAGCACAGATACGCAGTATTTT.

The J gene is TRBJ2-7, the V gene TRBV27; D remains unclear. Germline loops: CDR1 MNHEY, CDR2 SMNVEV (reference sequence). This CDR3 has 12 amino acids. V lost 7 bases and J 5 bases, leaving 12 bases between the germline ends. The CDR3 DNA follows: TGTGCCAGCATTGGCAGGCGCGACGAGCAGTACTTC. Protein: CASIGRRDEQYF.

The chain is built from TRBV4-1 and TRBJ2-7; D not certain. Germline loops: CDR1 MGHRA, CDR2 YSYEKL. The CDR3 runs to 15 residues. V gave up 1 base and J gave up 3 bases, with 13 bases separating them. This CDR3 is CASSQVPTGFYEQYF. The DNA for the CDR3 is TGCGCCAGCAGCCAAGTACCGACTGGATTCTACGAGCAGTACTTC.

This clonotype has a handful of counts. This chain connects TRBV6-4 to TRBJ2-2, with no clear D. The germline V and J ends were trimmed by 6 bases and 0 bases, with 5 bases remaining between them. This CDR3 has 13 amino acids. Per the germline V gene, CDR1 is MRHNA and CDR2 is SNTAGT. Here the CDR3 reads CASSGSNTGELFF. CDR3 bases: TGTGCCAGCAGCGGATCGAACACCGGGGAGCTGTTTTTT.

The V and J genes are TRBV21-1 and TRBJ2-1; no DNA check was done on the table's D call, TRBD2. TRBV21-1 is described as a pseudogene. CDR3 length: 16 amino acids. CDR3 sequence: CASSKQIQRLNNEQFF. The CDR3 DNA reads TGTGCCAGCAGCAAACAAATCCAGCGGCTAAACAATGAGCAGTTCTTC.

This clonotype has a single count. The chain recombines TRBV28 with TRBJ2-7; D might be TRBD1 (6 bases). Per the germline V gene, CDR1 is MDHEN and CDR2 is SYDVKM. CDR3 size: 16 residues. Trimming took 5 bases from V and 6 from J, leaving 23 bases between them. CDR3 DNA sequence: TGTGCCAGCAGTCCCTCCAGGGGTTCAGGCCCTCGCGAGCAGTACTTC. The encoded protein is CASSPSRGSGPREQYF. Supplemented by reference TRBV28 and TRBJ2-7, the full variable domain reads DVKVTQSSRYLVKRTGEKVFLECVQDMDHENMFWYRQDPGLGLRLIYFSYDVKMKEKGDIPEGYSVSREKKERFSLILESASTNQTSMYLCASSPSRGSGPREQYFGPGTRLTVT.

The CDR3 DNA reads as TGCAGTGCTAGTCGTCAGAATCAGCCCCAGCATTTT. Translation: CSASRQNQPQHF. The chain carries TRBV20-1 and TRBJ1-5; D is unresolved. Germline V gene data show CDR1 as DFQATT and CDR2 as SNEGSKA (reference sequence). The germline V and J ends were trimmed by 3 bases and 4 bases, with 7 bases remaining between them. The CDR3 loop spans 12 amino acids.

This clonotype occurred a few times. This CDR3 is CASSTGLGEAFF. In DNA form, the CDR3 reads TGTGCCAGCAGTACAGGGTTAGGTGAAGCTTTCTTT. V and J are TRBV25-1 and TRBJ1-1; tentative D call: TRBD1 (6 bases). The germline gives CDR1 MGHDK, CDR2 SYGVNS. This CDR3 has 12 residues. V was shortened by 5 bases and J by 7 bases, with 11 bases between the two germline ends. Full variable domain (missing parts from reference TRBV25-1 and TRBJ1-1): EADIYQTPRYLVIGTGKKITLECSQTMGHDKMYWYQQDPGMELHLIHYSYGVNSTEKGDLSSESTVSRIRTEHFPLTLESARPSHTSQYLCASSTGLGEAFFGQGTRLTVV.

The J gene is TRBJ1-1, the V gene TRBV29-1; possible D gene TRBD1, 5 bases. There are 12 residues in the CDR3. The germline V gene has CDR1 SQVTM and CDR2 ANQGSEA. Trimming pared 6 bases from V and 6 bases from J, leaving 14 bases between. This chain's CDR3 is CSVLPSGSEAFF. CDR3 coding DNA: TGCAGCGTGTTACCCTCAGGGTCTGAAGCTTTCTTT.

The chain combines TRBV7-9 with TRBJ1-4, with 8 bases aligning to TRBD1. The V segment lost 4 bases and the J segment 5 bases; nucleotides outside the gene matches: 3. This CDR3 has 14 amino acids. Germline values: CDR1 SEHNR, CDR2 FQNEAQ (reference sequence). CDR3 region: CASSSRTGNEKLFF. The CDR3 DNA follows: TGTGCCAGCAGCTCACGGACAGGGAATGAAAAACTGTTTTTT.

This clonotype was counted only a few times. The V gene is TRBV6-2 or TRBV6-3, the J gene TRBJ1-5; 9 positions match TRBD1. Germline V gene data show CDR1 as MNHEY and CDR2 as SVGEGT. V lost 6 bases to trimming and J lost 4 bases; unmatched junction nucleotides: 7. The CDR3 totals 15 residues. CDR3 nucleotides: TGTGCCAGCAGGAAGACAGGGGGACCTAATCAGCCCCAGCATTTT. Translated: CASRKTGGPNQPQHF.

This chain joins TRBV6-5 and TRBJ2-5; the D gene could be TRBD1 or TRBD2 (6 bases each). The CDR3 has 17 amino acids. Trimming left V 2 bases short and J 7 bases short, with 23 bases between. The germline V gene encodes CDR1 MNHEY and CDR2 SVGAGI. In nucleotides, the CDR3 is TGTGCCAGCAGTTACCGCCCCTCGGGGGCCCCCCGGGGGACCCAGTACTTC. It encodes CASSYRPSGAPRGTQYF.